This is a list of T cell receptor beta chains from one sample in a study of spatial heterogeneity in lung cancer. In TCRdb, the 5' RACE reads were re-called with MiXCR into one record per CDR3 protein. This table holds tens of thousands of distinct CDR3 sequences, under 4% found once. The sample was normal lung tissue next to the tumor, taken at surgery. These receptors originate from a male donor with early-stage non-small cell lung cancer. CDR3s include the opening cysteine and the closing phenylalanine or tryptophan. D genes are given only for firm matches. Some rows have no size entry. The others give once, few or many, or a class for an expanded clone.

j_call cdr3_length v_call d_call clone_size cdr3_nt cdr3_aa
TRBJ2-3 14 TRBV7-8 - many TGTGCCAGCAGTTTACAACCGGGCACAGATACGCAGTATTTT CASSLQPGTDTQYF
TRBJ2-7 15 TRBV20-1 - many TGCAGTGCGAGTAGGGGGTTTGATCTAGCCTACGAGCAGTACTTC CSASRGFDLAYEQYF
TRBJ2-1 15 TRBV7-6 TRBD2 few TGTGCCAGCAGCTTAGGGACTAGCGGTTACAATGAGCAGTTCTTC CASSLGTSGYNEQFF
TRBJ1-1 16 TRBV6-4 - many TGTGCCAGCAGTGTGGAGGCAGGGGACATGAACACTGAAGCTTTCTTT CASSVEAGDMNTEAFF
TRBJ2-6 14 TRBV20-1 TRBD1 many TGCAGTGCTGGGACAGGGTCCGGGGCCAACGTCCTGACTTTC CSAGTGSGANVLTF
TRBJ2-3 13 TRBV7-2 - many TGTGCCAGCAGTTCGCGGCACGGAAATACGCAGTATTTT CASSSRHGNTQYF
TRBJ2-2 15 TRBV7-8 TRBD1 few TGTGCCAGCAGCTCCGGGACAGGGGGATCCGGGGAGCTGTTTTTT CASSSGTGGSGELFF
TRBJ2-7 16 TRBV6-6 TRBD2 few TGTGCCAGCAGTTACTTTAGGACTAGCGGGGAAGAACAGGAGTACTTC CASSYFRTSGEEQEYF
TRBJ1-5 15 TRBV12-3/TRBV12-4 - many TGTGCCAGCAGTTTGACGGGGGATGGCAATCAGCCCCAGCATTTT CASSLTGDGNQPQHF
TRBJ1-5 14 TRBV7-9 - many TGTGCCAGCAGCTTATACGGTAGCAATCAGCCCCAGCATTTT CASSLYGSNQPQHF
TRBJ1-3 12 TRBV3-2 - many TGTGCCAGCAAGGGAGATGGAAACACCATATATTTT CASKGDGNTIYF
TRBJ1-1 14 TRBV6-2/TRBV6-3 - - TGTGCCAGCAGGCCAACTAACGAGAACACTGAAGCTTTCTTT CASRPTNENTEAFF
TRBJ1-1 14 TRBV7-9 - many TGTGCCAGCAGCCCGGGGCAGGGGAGGACTGAAGCTTTCTTT CASSPGQGRTEAFF
TRBJ2-7 13 TRBV9 - many TGTGCCAGCAGCGTAGAAGGGTTGGGAGAGCAGTACTTC CASSVEGLGEQYF
TRBJ1-3 17 TRBV27 TRBD1 many TGTGCCAGCAGTTCCGATGCCTTGGACAGGGCTGGAAACACCATATATTTT CASSSDALDRAGNTIYF
TRBJ1-1 16 TRBV4-1 TRBD1 medium-sized TGCGCCAGCAGCCCTACCTGGACAGGGCAGGACACTGAAGCTTTCTTT CASSPTWTGQDTEAFF
TRBJ2-1 12 TRBV27 - - TGTGCCAGCAGTCTGGGGGTACATGAGCAGTTCTTC CASSLGVHEQFF
TRBJ2-7 15 TRBV6-5 TRBD2 many TGTGCCAGCGGGAAAATTAGCGGGGGAATCTACGAGCAGTACTTC CASGKISGGIYEQYF
TRBJ2-3 16 TRBV4-1 TRBD2 many TGCGCCAGCCAAGGTTTCCTAGCGGGGGGCACAGATACGCAGTATTTT CASQGFLAGGTDTQYF
TRBJ2-3 14 TRBV20-1 - many TGCAGTGCTAGAGATTCGCTTTTATCAGATACGCAGTATTTT CSARDSLLSDTQYF
TRBJ2-1 13 TRBV2 - many TGTGCCAGCAGTGAAGCAAAGCGCGCTGAGCAGTTCTTC CASSEAKRAEQFF
TRBJ2-3 12 TRBV18 - many TGTGCCAGCTCACCACAGCAAGATACGCAGTATTTT CASSPQQDTQYF
TRBJ2-3 15 TRBV6-5 - many TGTGCCAGCAGTTCGGCTTTTGGCAAAGGGGATACGCAGTATTTT CASSSAFGKGDTQYF
TRBJ1-1 13 TRBV9 TRBD1 many TGTGCCAGCAGCGTAGGGACAGGAACTGAAGCTTTCTTT CASSVGTGTEAFF
TRBJ2-3 15 TRBV7-6 - many TGTGCCAGCAGCCTTTCCACCGTTAGCACAGATACGCAGTATTTT CASSLSTVSTDTQYF
TRBJ1-2 14 TRBV2 - many TGTGCCAGCAGTGGGACAGTTGGTCCCTATGGCTACACCTTC CASSGTVGPYGYTF
TRBJ1-4 14 TRBV29-1 - few TGCAGCGTTGAATTCCCAGGGTCGTATGAAAAACTGTTTTTT CSVEFPGSYEKLFF
TRBJ2-7 12 TRBV2 - many TGTGCCAGCAGTGAAGGGGGAGGCGAGCAGTACTTC CASSEGGGEQYF
TRBJ2-3 16 TRBV10-3 - many TGTGCCATCAGTGAGTCGAAGGGTGGAGGCCCAGATACGCAGTATTTT CAISESKGGGPDTQYF
TRBJ1-4 16 TRBV29-1 TRBD1 many TGCAGCGTCTCCGGGACAGGGGGCTCTACTAATGAAAAACTGTTTTTT CSVSGTGGSTNEKLFF
TRBJ2-1 15 TRBV20-1 TRBD1 many TGCAGTGCTCTCAATAGACAGGGCTTTGGTAATGAGCAGTTCTTC CSALNRQGFGNEQFF
TRBJ2-5 14 TRBV13 - many TGTGCCAGCAGCCTTCGAACGGGGGGCGCGACCCAGTACTTC CASSLRTGGATQYF
TRBJ2-1 13 TRBV29-1 - many TGCAGCGCAGGGTGGGGGTCCTACAATGAGCAGTTCTTC CSAGWGSYNEQFF
TRBJ2-2 16 TRBV5-4 TRBD2 many TGTGCCAGCAGCTTGGAGACTAGCGTAAACACCGGGGAGCTGTTTTTT CASSLETSVNTGELFF
TRBJ2-6 17 TRBV20-1 TRBD2 many TGCAGTGCTAGTCGGGGGGGGCCCCGCTCTGGGGCCAACGTCCTGACTTTC CSASRGGPRSGANVLTF
TRBJ1-4 19 TRBV6-5 - few TGTGCCAGCAGTTACTCGTGGGTAGCCAATAAACCAACTAATGAAAAACTGTTTTTT CASSYSWVANKPTNEKLFF